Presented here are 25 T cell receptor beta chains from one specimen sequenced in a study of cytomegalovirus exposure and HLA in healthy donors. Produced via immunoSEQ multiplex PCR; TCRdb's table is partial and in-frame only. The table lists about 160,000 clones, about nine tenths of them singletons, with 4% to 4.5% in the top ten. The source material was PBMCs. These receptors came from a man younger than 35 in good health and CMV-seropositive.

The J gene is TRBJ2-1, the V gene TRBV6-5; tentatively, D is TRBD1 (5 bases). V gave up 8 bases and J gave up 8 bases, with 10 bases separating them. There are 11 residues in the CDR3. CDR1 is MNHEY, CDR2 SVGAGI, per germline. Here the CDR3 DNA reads TGTGCCAGCGGCCTAGGGGATGAGCAGTTCTTC. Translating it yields CASGLGDEQFF.

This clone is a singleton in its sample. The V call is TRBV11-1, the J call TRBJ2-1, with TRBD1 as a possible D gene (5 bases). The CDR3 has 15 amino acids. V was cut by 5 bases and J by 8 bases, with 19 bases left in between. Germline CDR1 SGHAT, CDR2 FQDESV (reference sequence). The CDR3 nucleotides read TGTGCCAGCAGCCTCGTGCAGGGTGGCGTTGATGAGCAGTTCTTC. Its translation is CASSLVQGGVDEQFF. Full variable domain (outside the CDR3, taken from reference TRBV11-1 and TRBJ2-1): EAEVAQSPRYKITEKSQAVAFWCDPISGHATLYWYRQILGQGPELLVQFQDESVVDDSQLPKDRFSAERLKGVDSTLKIQPAELGDSAMYLCASSLVQGGVDEQFFGPGTRLTVL.

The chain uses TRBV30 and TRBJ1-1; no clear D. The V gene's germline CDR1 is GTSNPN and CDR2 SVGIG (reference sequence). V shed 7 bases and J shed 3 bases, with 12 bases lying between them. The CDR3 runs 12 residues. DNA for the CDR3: TGTGCCTCCCACAGAGTAGACACTGAAGCTTTCTTT. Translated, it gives CASHRVDTEAFF.

CDR3 residues: CAWSRPLVYGYTF. The DNA of the CDR3 is TGTGCCTGGAGCCGACCGCTAGTCTATGGCTACACCTTC. The chain carries TRBV30 and TRBJ1-2; D remains unclear. V was shortened by 3 bases and J by 4 bases, with 12 bases between the two germline ends. The CDR3 runs 13 residues. The germline CDR1 and CDR2 sequences are GTSNPN and SVGIG (reference sequence).

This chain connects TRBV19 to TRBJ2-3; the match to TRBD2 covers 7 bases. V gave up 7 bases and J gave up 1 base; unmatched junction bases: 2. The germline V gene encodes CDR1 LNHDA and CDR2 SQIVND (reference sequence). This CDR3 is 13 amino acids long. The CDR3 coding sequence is TGTGCCAGTAATGCGGGGGGCACAGATACGCAGTATTTT. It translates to CASNAGGTDTQYF.

CDR3 region: CASLGGSTHNEQFF. The CDR3 bases are TGTGCCAGCCTCGGGGGTTCCACCCACAATGAGCAGTTCTTC. J is TRBJ2-1 and V is TRBV27, with a weak D call TRBD2 (6 bases). Germline values: CDR1 MNHEY, CDR2 SMNVEV (reference sequence). This CDR3 contains 14 residues. V lost 8 bases and J 5 bases, leaving 16 bases between the germline ends.

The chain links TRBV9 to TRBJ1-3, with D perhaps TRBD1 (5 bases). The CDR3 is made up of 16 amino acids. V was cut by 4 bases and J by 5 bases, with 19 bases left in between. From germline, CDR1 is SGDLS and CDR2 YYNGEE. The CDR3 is CASSSGPGDRRNTIYF. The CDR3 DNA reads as TGTGCCAGCAGCTCTGGTCCGGGGGATCGTAGAAACACCATATATTTT. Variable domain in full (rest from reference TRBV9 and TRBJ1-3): DSGVTQTPKHLITATGQRVTLRCSPRSGDLSVYWYQQSLDQGLQFLIQYYNGEERAKGNILERFSAQQFPDLHSELNLSSLELGDSALYFCASSSGPGDRRNTIYFGEGSWLTVV.

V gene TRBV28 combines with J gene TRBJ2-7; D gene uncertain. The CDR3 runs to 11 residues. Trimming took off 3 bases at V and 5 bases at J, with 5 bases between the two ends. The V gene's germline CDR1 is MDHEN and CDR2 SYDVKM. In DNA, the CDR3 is TGTGCCAGCAGTTTTACTCACGAGCAGTACTTC. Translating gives CASSFTHEQYF.

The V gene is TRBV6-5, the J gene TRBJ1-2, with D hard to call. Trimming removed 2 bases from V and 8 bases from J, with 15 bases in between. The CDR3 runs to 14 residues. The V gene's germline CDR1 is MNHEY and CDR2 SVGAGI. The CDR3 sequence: CASSYPGSRTGYTF. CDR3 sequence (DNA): TGTGCCAGCAGTTACCCGGGTAGCCGCACCGGCTACACCTTC.

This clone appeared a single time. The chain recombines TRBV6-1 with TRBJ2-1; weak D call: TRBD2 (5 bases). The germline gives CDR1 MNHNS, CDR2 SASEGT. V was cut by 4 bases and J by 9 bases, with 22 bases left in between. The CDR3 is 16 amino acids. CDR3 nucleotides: TGTGCCAGCAGTGCCACTAGTTTCCCTGGGGTTAGTGAGCAGTTCTTC. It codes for CASSATSFPGVSEQFF.

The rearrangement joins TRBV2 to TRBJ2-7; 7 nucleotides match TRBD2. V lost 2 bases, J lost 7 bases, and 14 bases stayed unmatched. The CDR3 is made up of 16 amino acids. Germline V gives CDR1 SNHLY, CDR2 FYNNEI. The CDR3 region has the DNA TGTGCCAGCAGTGAATGGGAGGGCCCCCCGTTGAGGGAGCAGTACTTC. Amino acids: CASSEWEGPPLREQYF.

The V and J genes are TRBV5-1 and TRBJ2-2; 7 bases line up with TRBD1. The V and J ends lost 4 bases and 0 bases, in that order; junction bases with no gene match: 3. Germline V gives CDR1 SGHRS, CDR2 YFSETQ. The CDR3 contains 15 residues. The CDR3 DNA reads TGCGCCAGCAGCCTGGGGACAGCGAACACCGGGGAGCTGTTTTTT. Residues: CASSLGTANTGELFF.

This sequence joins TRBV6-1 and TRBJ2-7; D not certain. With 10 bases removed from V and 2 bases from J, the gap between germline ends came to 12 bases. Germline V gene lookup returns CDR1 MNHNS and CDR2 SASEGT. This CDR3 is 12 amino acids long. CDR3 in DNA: TGTGCCACATTAGACACAGCCTACGAGCAGTACTTC. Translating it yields CATLDTAYEQYF.

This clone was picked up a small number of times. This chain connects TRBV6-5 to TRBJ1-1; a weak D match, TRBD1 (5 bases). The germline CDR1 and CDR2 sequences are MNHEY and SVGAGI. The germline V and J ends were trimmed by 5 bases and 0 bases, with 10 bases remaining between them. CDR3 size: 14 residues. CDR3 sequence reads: CASSTDSMNTEAFF. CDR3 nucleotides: TGTGCCAGCAGTACTGACAGCATGAACACTGAAGCTTTCTTT.

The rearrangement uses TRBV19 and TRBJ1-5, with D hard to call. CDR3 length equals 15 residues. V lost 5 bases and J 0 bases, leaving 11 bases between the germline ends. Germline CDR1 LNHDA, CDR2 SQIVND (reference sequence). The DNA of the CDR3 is TGTGCCAGTAGTTCGGCAGGTTATAGCAATCAGCCCCAGCATTTT. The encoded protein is CASSSAGYSNQPQHF. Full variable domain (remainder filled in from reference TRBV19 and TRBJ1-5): DGGITQSPKYLFRKEGQNVTLSCEQNLNHDAMYWYRQDPGQGLRLIYYSQIVNDFQKGDIAEGYSVSREKKESFPLTVTSAQKNPTAFYLCASSSAGYSNQPQHFGDGTRLSIL.

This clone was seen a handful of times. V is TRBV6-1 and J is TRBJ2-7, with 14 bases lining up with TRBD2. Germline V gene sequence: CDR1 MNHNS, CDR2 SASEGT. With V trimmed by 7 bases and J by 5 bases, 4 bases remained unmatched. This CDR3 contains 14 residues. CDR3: CASTGTSGSNEQYF. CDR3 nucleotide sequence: TGTGCCAGCACCGGGACTAGCGGGAGTAACGAGCAGTACTTC.

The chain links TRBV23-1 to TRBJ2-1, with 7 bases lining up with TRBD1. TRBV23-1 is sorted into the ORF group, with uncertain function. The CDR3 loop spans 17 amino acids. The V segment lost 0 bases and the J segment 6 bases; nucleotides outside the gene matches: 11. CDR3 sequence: CASSQSDGTVNGNEQFF. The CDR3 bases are TGCGCCAGCAGTCAATCTGACGGGACAGTAAACGGCAATGAGCAGTTCTTC.

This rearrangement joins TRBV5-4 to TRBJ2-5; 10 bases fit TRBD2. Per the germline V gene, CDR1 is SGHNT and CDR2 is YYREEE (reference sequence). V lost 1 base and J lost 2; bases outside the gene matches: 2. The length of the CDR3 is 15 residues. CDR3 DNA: TGTGCCAGCAGCTTGACTAGCGGGGCACAAGAGACCCAGTACTTC. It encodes CASSLTSGAQETQYF.

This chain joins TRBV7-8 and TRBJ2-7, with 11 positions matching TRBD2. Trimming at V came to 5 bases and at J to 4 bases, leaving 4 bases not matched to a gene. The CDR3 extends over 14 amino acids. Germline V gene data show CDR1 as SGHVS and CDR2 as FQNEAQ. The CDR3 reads CASSKTSGEYEQYF. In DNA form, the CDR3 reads TGTGCCAGCAGCAAGACTAGCGGGGAGTACGAGCAGTACTTC.

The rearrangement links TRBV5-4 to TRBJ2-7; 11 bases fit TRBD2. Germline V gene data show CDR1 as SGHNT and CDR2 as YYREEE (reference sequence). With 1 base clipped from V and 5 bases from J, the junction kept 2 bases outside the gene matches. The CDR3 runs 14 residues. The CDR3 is CASSLTSGSNEQYF. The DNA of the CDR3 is TGTGCCAGCAGCTTGACTAGCGGGAGTAACGAGCAGTACTTC.

This chain's CDR3 is CASSGGGRPYNEQFF. CDR3 sequence (DNA): TGTGCCAGCAGCGGCGGGGGCCGTCCCTACAATGAGCAGTTCTTC. The V gene is TRBV9, the J gene TRBJ2-1, with D possibly being TRBD2 (7 bases). CDR3 length: 15 amino acids. From germline, CDR1 is SGDLS and CDR2 YYNGEE. V was pared by 3 bases and J by 2 bases, with 12 bases between.

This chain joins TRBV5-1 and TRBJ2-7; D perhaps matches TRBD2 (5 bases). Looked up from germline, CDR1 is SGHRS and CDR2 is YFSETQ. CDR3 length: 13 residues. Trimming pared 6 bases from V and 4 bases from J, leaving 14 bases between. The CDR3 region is CASNKGPGYEQYF. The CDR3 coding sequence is TGCGCCAGCAACAAAGGTCCGGGGTACGAGCAGTACTTC. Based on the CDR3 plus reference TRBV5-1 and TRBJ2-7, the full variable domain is KAGVTQTPRYLIKTRGQQVTLSCSPISGHRSVSWYQQTPGQGLQFLFEYFSETQRNKGNFPGRFSGRQFSNSRSEMNVSTLELGDSALYLCASNKGPGYEQYFGPGTRLTVT.

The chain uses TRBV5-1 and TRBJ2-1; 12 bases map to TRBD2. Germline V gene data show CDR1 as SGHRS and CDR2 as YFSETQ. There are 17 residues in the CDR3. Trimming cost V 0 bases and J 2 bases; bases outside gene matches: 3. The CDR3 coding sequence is TGCGCCAGCAGCTTGGTACTAGCGGGAGGCCCCTACAATGAGCAGTTCTTC. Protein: CASSLVLAGGPYNEQFF.

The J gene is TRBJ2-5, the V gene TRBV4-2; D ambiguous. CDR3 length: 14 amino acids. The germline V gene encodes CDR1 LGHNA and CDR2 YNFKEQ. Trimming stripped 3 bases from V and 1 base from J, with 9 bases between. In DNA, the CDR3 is TGTGCCAGCAGCCAGTCGGTAAGCCAAGAGACCCAGTACTTC. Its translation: CASSQSVSQETQYF.

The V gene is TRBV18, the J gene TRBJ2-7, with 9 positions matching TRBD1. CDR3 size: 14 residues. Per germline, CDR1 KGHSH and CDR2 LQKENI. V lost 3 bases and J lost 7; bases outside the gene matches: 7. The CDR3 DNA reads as TGTGCCAGCTCACCGGGACAGGGTCGCCAGGAGCAGTACTTC. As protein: CASSPGQGRQEQYF.